The 11 T cell receptor beta chains given below trace back to one sample, sequenced in a study of blood T cell repertoires in COVID-19. Assay: immunoSEQ multiplex PCR; the TCRdb copy retains only in-frame clones and omits some. The sample carries 150,000 to 200,000 clones, 85% to 90% recorded once. Material for sequencing was peripheral blood. The receptors were gathered from a human donor in a cohort sampled during active COVID-19.

This chain uses TRBV4-3 with TRBJ1-1; D is undetermined. The germline V and J ends were trimmed by 5 bases and 1 base, with 8 bases remaining between them. This CDR3 spans 13 amino acids. Germline CDR1 is LGHNA and CDR2 is YSLEER. CDR3 nucleotide sequence: TGCGCCAGCAGCTACTATACGAACACTGAAGCTTTCTTT. It codes for CASSYYTNTEAFF.

The chain combines TRBV21-1 with TRBJ2-7; the D segment call TRBD1 is taken from the table without a DNA check. TRBV21-1 is recorded as a pseudogene. This CDR3 spans 14 amino acids. CDR3 residues: CASRRTGGHDEQYF. The DNA for the CDR3 is TGTGCCAGCAGACGGACAGGGGGCCACGACGAGCAGTACTTC.

The chain couples TRBV3-1 (or the pseudogene TRBV3-2) to TRBJ1-2; the D gene is possibly TRBD1 (5 bases). Germline V gives CDR1 LGHDT, CDR2 YNNKEL (reference sequence). The V end lost 6 bases, the J end lost 0 bases, and 20 bases lay between the germline ends. This CDR3 region has 17 residues. CDR3 amino acids: CASRSRQTARANYGYTF. The CDR3 DNA is TGTGCCAGCAGGAGTAGACAGACAGCGCGAGCTAACTATGGCTACACCTTC.

V usage is TRBV11-2 and J usage is TRBJ1-2, with 8 bases fitting TRBD1. Germline lookup yields CDR1 SGHAT and CDR2 FQNNGV. J was trimmed by 2 bases and V by 3 bases; bases with no gene match: 5. The CDR3 covers 15 residues. This CDR3 reads CASSFDRGANYGYTF. In DNA form, the CDR3 reads TGTGCCAGCAGCTTCGACAGGGGCGCAAACTATGGCTACACCTTC.

This clone appeared once. V is TRBV2 and J is TRBJ2-3, with 13 bases fitting TRBD2. V lost 6 bases to trimming and J lost 4 bases; unmatched junction nucleotides: 4. The CDR3 is 15 residues long. CDR1 SNHLY and CDR2 FYNNEI come from the germline V gene. CDR3 sequence (DNA): TGTGCCAGCAGGGAACTAGCGGGAGGGCCAGATACGCAGTATTTT. Residues: CASRELAGGPDTQYF.

The chain joins TRBV18 to TRBJ2-3; TRBD2 might be the D (5 bases). Germline-derived CDR1 and CDR2 are KGHSH and LQKENI. The CDR3 spans 12 residues. V was pared by 6 bases and J by 3 bases, with 7 bases between. CDR3 sequence reads: CASSRDTDTQYF. The CDR3 DNA sequence: TGTGCCAGCTCCCGGGATACAGATACGCAGTATTTT.

The CDR3: CSVVPSLTDTQYF. Written as DNA, the CDR3 is TGCAGCGTTGTTCCGTCCCTCACAGATACGCAGTATTTT. The genes are TRBV29-1 and TRBJ2-3; no clear D. The CDR3 contains 13 residues. CDR1 is SQVTM and CDR2 is ANQGSEA in the germline V gene. The germline V and J ends were trimmed by 4 bases and 2 bases, with 10 bases remaining between them.

The chain couples TRBV28 to TRBJ2-1, with D perhaps matching TRBD1 (7 bases). V was cut by 2 bases and J by 5 bases, with 13 bases left in between. This CDR3 has 15 amino acids. CDR1 MDHEN and CDR2 SYDVKM come from the germline V gene. CDR3 sequence reads: CASSLGGGGHNEQFF. In DNA form, the CDR3 reads TGTGCCAGCAGTTTAGGAGGGGGCGGTCACAATGAGCAGTTCTTC.

This clone was counted between two and nine times. The V gene is TRBV29-1, the J gene TRBJ2-7, with D perhaps TRBD1 (6 bases). Trimming shortened V by 6 bases and J by 3 bases, and 12 bases separated the two germline ends. CDR3 size: 12 residues. Germline lookup yields CDR1 SQVTM and CDR2 ANQGSEA. The CDR3 spells CSVAETGYEQYF. The CDR3 nucleotides read TGCAGCGTGGCTGAGACAGGCTACGAGCAGTACTTC.

The V gene is TRBV5-6, the J gene TRBJ2-3; 9 nucleotides match TRBD1. This CDR3 is 16 amino acids long. V dropped 4 bases and J dropped 1; count of bases not matched to a gene: 7. Germline-derived CDR1 and CDR2 are SGHDT and YYEEEE. The CDR3 spells CASSVGQGYGTDTQYF. CDR3 sequence (DNA): TGTGCCAGCAGCGTGGGACAGGGTTACGGCACAGATACGCAGTATTTT.

The chain is built from TRBV27 and TRBJ2-5, with D possibly being TRBD1 (5 bases). Germline loops: CDR1 MNHEY, CDR2 SMNVEV (reference sequence). V lost 1 base and J lost 2, with 17 bases in between. There are 17 residues in the CDR3. The CDR3 coding sequence is TGTGCCAGCAGTTTATGGGGTTCGACAGTAAAACAAGAGACCCAGTACTTC. Translation gives CASSLWGSTVKQETQYF.